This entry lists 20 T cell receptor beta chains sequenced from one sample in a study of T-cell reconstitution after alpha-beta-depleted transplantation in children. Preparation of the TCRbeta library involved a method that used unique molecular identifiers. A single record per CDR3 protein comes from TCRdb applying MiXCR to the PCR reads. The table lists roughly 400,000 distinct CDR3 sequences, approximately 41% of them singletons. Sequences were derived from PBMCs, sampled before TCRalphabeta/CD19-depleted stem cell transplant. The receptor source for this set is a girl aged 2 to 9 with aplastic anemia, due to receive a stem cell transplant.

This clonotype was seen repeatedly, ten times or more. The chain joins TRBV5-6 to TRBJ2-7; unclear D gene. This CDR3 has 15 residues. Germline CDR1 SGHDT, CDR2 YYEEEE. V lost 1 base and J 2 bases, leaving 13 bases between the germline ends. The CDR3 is CASSLWSHLTYEQYF. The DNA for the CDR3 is TGTGCCAGCAGCTTGTGGAGCCATTTAACCTACGAGCAGTACTTC.

CDR3 residues: CASSSYLLRAATDTQYF. As DNA, the CDR3 is TGTGCCAGCAGCTCCTACCTCTTGCGGGCCGCCACAGATACGCAGTATTTT. The chain uses TRBV7-3 and TRBJ2-3; D perhaps matches TRBD2 (5 bases). V lost 4 bases and J lost 2, with 19 bases in between. The CDR3 covers 17 residues. Per germline, CDR1 SGHTA and CDR2 FQGTGA.

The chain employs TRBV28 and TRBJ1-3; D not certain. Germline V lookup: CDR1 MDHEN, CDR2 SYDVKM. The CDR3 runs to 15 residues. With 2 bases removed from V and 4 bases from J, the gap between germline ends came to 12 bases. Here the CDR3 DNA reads TGTGCCAGCAGTTTAGGCTGGGAGACGGGAAACACCATATATTTT. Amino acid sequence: CASSLGWETGNTIYF.

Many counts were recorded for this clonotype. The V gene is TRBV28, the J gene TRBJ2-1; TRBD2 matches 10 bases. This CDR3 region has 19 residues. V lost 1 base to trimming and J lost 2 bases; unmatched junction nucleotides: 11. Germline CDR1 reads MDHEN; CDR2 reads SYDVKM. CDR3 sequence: CASSLFGRKREGAYNEQFF. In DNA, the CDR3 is TGTGCCAGCAGTTTATTCGGACGTAAGCGGGAGGGTGCCTACAATGAGCAGTTCTTC.

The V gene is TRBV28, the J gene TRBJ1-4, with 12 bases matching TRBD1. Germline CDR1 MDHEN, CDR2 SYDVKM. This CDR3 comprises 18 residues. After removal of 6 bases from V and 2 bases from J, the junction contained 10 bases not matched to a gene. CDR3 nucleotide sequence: TGTGCCAGCAGGTCCGGGACAGGGGGCGTCCTGACTAATGAAAAACTGTTTTTT. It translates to CASRSGTGGVLTNEKLFF. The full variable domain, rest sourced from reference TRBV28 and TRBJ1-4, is DVKVTQSSRYLVKRTGEKVFLECVQDMDHENMFWYRQDPGLGLRLIYFSYDVKMKEKGDIPEGYSVSREKKERFSLILESASTNQTSMYLCASRSGTGGVLTNEKLFFGSGTQLSVL.

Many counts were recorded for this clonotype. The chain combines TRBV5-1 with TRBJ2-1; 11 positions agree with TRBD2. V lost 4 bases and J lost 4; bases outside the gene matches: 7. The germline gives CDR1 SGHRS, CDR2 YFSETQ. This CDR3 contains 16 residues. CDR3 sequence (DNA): TGCGCCAGCAGCCTGGGACTAGCGGATCGATACAATGAGCAGTTCTTC. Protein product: CASSLGLADRYNEQFF.

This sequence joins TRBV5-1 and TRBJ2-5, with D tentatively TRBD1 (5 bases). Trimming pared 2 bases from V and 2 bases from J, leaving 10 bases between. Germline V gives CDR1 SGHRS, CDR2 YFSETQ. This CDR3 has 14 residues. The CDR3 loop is CASSFVTGQETQYF. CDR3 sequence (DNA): TGCGCCAGCAGCTTCGTCACAGGTCAAGAGACCCAGTACTTC.

The CDR3: CSAGQGSGANVLTF. The CDR3 bases are TGCAGTGCAGGACAGGGATCCGGGGCCAACGTCCTGACTTTC. This sequence joins TRBV20-1 and TRBJ2-6; TRBD1 matches 8 bases. From germline, CDR1 is DFQATT and CDR2 SNEGSKA (reference sequence). The V gene end was trimmed by 6 bases and the J gene end by 4 bases; junction bases not matched to a gene: 5. This CDR3 has 14 amino acids.

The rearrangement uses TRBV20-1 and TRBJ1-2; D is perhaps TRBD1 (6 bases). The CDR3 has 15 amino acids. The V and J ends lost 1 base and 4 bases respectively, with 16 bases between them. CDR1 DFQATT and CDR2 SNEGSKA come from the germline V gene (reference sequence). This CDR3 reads CSARGARGVLYGYTF. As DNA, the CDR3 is TGCAGTGCTAGAGGGGCCAGGGGAGTCCTCTATGGCTACACCTTC.

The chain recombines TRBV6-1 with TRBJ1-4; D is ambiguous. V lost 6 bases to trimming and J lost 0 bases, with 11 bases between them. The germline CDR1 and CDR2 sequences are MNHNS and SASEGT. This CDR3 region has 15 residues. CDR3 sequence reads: CASSPVRSTNEKLFF. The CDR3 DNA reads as TGTGCCAGCAGCCCGGTTCGGTCAACTAATGAAAAACTGTTTTTT.

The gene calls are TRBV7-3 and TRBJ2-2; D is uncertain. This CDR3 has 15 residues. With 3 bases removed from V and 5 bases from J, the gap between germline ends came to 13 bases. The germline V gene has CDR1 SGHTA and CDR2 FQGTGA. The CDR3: CASSLVGIRTGELFF. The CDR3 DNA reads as TGTGCCAGCAGCTTGGTGGGGATCCGAACCGGGGAGCTGTTTTTT.

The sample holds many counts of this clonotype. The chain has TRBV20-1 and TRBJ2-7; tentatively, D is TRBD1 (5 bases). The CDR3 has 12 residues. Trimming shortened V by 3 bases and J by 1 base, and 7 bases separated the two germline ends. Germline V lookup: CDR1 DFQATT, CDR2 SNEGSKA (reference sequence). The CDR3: CSASQGSYEQYF. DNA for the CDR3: TGCAGTGCTAGTCAGGGATCCTACGAGCAGTACTTC.

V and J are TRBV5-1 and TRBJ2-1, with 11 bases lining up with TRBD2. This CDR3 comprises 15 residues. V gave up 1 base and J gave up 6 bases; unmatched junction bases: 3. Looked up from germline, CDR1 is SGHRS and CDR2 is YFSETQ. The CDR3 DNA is TGCGCCAGCAGCTTGACTAGCGGGAGCCCCAATGAGCAGTTCTTC. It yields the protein CASSLTSGSPNEQFF.

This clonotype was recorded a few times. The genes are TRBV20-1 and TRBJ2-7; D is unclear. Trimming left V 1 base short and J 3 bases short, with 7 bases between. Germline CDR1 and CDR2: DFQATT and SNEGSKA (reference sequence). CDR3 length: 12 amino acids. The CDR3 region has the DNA TGCAGTGCTAGAGGCCCCGGCTACGAGCAGTACTTC. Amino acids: CSARGPGYEQYF.

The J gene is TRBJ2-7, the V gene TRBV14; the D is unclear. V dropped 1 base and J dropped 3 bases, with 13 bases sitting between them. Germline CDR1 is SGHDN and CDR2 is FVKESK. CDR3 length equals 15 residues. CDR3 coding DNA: TGTGCCAGCAGCCAAGGAATCGCCTTAGGCTACGAGCAGTACTTC. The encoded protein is CASSQGIALGYEQYF. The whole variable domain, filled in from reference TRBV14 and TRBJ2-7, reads EAGVTQFPSHSVIEKGQTVTLRCDPISGHDNLYWYRRVMGKEIKFLLHFVKESKQDESGMPNNRFLAERTGGTYSTLKVQPAELEDSGVYFCASSQGIALGYEQYFGPGTRLTVT.

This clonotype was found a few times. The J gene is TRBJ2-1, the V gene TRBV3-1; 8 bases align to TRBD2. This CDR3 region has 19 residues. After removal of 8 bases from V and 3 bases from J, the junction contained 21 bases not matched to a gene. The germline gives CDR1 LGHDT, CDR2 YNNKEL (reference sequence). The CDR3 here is CASPHSGGAGAGIYNEQFF. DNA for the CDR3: TGTGCCAGCCCCCATTCGGGGGGGGCCGGGGCGGGAATCTACAATGAGCAGTTCTTC.

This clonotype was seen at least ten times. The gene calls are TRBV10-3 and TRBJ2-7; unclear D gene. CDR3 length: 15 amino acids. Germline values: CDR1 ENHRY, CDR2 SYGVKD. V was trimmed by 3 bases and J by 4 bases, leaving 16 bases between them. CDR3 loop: CAISDHTAGRYEQYF. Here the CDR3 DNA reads TGTGCCATCAGTGATCACACAGCTGGACGGTACGAGCAGTACTTC.

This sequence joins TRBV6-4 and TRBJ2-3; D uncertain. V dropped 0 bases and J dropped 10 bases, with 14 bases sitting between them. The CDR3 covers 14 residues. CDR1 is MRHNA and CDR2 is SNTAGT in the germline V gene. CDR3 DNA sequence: TGTGCCAGCAGTGACTCGGCCAGATCAAGCCCGCAGTATTTT. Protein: CASSDSARSSPQYF.

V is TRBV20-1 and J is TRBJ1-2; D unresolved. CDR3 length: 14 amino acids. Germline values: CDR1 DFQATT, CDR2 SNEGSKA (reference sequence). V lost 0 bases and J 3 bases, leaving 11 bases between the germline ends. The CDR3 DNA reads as TGCAGTGCTAGAGATGGAGGCCGGGACTATGGCTACACCTTC. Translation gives CSARDGGRDYGYTF.

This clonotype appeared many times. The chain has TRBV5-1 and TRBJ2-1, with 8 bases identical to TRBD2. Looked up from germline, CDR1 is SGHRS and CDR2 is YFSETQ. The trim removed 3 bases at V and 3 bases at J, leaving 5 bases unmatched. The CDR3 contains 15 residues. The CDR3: CASSSGGGIYNEQFF. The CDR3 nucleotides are TGCGCCAGCAGCTCCGGGGGGGGAATCTACAATGAGCAGTTCTTC.